This T cell receptor beta chain is from a study of pediatric ulcerative colitis. Findings of the study overall: Rectal repertoires separated controls, mild-moderate and acute severe colitis.

Before the diagnostic colonoscopy, ulcerative colitis patients were free of immunosuppressive medication. Profiling relied on immunoSEQ multiplex PCR, and the TCRdb table lists in-frame clones only, not all of them. The sample has about 64,000 clones; approximately 87% are singletons. Concerning this clone: Its target is unknown.

The CDR3 loop spans 15 amino acids. Germline V CDR1 and CDR2: SGHRS, YFSETQ. The V gene lost 2 bases and the J gene lost 0 bases, with 11 bases spanning the gap. The source is a boy aged 5-17 years with severe ulcerative colitis. The V gene is TRBV5-1, the J gene TRBJ1-1; D gene ambiguous. Sample: blood. The CDR3 loop is CASSFSVSMNTEAFF. For the CDR3, the DNA is TGCGCCAGCAGCTTTTCAGTTTCCATGAACACTGAAGCTTTCTTT.